These 27 T cell receptor beta chains came from one sample sequenced in a study of PD-1 blockade in classical Hodgkin lymphoma. Relapse after autologous stem cell transplantation occurred in every patient, and brentuximab vedotin exposure varied. Produced via immunoSEQ multiplex PCR; TCRdb's table is partial and in-frame only. The table records 20,000 to 25,000 clones, approximately 74% of them present only once. The material sequenced was peripheral blood mononuclear cells (PBMCs), taken at baseline. The receptors derive from a human donor with classical Hodgkin lymphoma.

The rearrangement uses TRBV7-2 and TRBJ2-7; no clear D. The CDR3 covers 13 residues. V lost 1 base and J lost 2, with 6 bases in between. Germline CDR1 and CDR2: SGHTA and FQGNSA. The CDR3 bases are TGTGCCAGCAGCTTAGGATCGGCCTACGAGCAGTACGTC. This codes for CASSLGSAYEQYV.

The CDR3 bases are TGTGCCAGCAGCTGGGGAGCAGTAGATACGCAGTATTTT. Its translation is CASSWGAVDTQYF. J is TRBJ2-3 and V is TRBV7-2; perhaps TRBD2 as D (5 bases). V was clipped by 4 bases and J by 5 bases, with 10 bases between them. The CDR3 is 13 amino acids. CDR1 and CDR2 from the germline V gene are SGHTA and FQGNSA.

The rearrangement links TRBV29-1 to TRBJ1-1; weak D call: TRBD1 (5 bases). In germline, CDR1 is SQVTM, CDR2 ANQGSEA. This CDR3 is built from 12 residues. Trimming stripped 8 bases from V and 6 bases from J, with 16 bases between. DNA of the CDR3: TGCAGCACGACCCAAGGGGCCGCTGAAGCTTTCTTT. The encoded protein is CSTTQGAAEAFF. Together with reference TRBV29-1 and TRBJ1-1, the CDR3 gives the full variable domain: SAVISQKPSRDICQRGTSLTIQCQVDSQVTMMFWYRQQPGQSLTLIATANQGSEATYESGFVIDKFPISRPNLTFSTLTVSNMSPEDSSIYLCSTTQGAAEAFFGQGTRLTVV.

The chain combines TRBV5-1 with TRBJ2-7, with D perhaps assigned TRBD1 or TRBD2 (5 bases each). In germline, CDR1 is SGHRS, CDR2 YFSETQ. V was shortened by 4 bases and J by 1 base, with 21 bases between the two germline ends. The CDR3 is 17 amino acids. In DNA form, the CDR3 reads TGCGCCAGCAGCGCGGACCCGGGACCGCCCGAATCCTACGAGCAGTACTTC. Translation gives CASSADPGPPESYEQYF.

The CDR3 region is CASSEGLRRKSERLYEQYV. Here the CDR3 DNA reads TGCGCCAGCAGTGAGGGGTTACGTAGGAAGTCGGAAAGGCTCTACGAGCAGTACGTC. V and J are TRBV10-1 and TRBJ2-7; D is ambiguous. Looked up from germline, CDR1 is WNHNN and CDR2 is SYGVQD (reference sequence). The CDR3 has 19 amino acids. Trimming took off 2 bases at V and 3 bases at J, with 26 bases between the two ends.

V gene TRBV21-1 combines with J gene TRBJ2-7; the D call TRBD1 from the table was never checked on the DNA. TRBV21-1 is a listed pseudogene. The CDR3 is made up of 14 amino acids. This chain's CDR3 is CASTTRTGSYEQYF. Written as DNA, the CDR3 is TGTGCCAGCACCACCAGGACAGGGTCGTACGAGCAGTACTTC.

The rearrangement links TRBV5-4 to TRBJ1-4, with a weak D call TRBD1 (5 bases). Looked up from germline, CDR1 is SGHNT and CDR2 is YYREEE (reference sequence). CDR3 size: 14 residues. Between the trimmed V and J ends, which lost 4 bases and 3 bases, there was a span of 10 bases. The chain's CDR3 is CASSPGPPNEKLFF. As DNA, the CDR3 is TGTGCCAGCAGCCCGGGACCTCCTAATGAAAAACTGTTTTTT.

The CDR3 spells CASSTSPGTWRGFF. The CDR3 DNA follows: TGTGCCAGTAGTACTTCTCCAGGGACCTGGAGAGGTTTCTTT. V gene TRBV6-1 combines with J gene TRBJ1-1; D may be TRBD1 (5 bases). The germline V and J ends were trimmed by 9 bases and 13 bases, with 27 bases remaining between them. CDR3 length equals 14 residues. Germline lookup yields CDR1 MNHNS and CDR2 SASEGT.

This sequence joins TRBV6-1 and TRBJ2-7; the D gene is possibly TRBD1 (5 bases). CDR1 and CDR2 from the germline V gene are MNHNS and SASEGT. V shed 6 bases and J shed 2 bases, with 11 bases lying between them. There are 13 residues in the CDR3. The CDR3 loop reads CASRQRGTYEQYV. The CDR3 nucleotides read TGTGCCAGCAGGCAAAGGGGTACCTACGAGCAGTACGTC.

The CDR3 DNA follows: TGCGCCAGCAGCCTGTCTGGGCCAGTCTCTGGAAACACCATATATTTT. Residues: CASSLSGPVSGNTIYF. The chain is built from TRBV5-1 and TRBJ1-3; D is unclear. V lost 4 bases, J lost 0 bases, and 14 bases lay in between. This CDR3 has 16 amino acids. Germline lookup yields CDR1 SGHRS and CDR2 YFSETQ.

This clone has just one count. The V and J genes are TRBV19 and TRBJ1-6, with 11 bases fitting TRBD1. The CDR3 has 16 residues. V shed 5 bases and J 10 bases; nucleotides not matched to a gene: 10. CDR1 is LNHDA and CDR2 is SQIVND in the germline V gene (reference sequence). CDR3 sequence: CASSFGQGATGSPLHF. CDR3 DNA: TGTGCCAGTAGTTTCGGACAGGGGGCAACGGGATCACCCCTCCACTTT.

V usage is TRBV25-1 and J usage is TRBJ2-1, with D perhaps TRBD1 or TRBD2 (6 bases each). This CDR3 has 16 amino acids. Trimming removed 2 bases from V and 4 bases from J, with 15 bases in between. In germline, CDR1 is MGHDK, CDR2 SYGVNS. CDR3 DNA sequence: TGTGCCAGCAGTGAACCTGCGGGACAAGCTTACAATGAGCAGTTCTTC. It translates to CASSEPAGQAYNEQFF.

J is TRBJ1-1 and V is TRBV5-1, with D possibly TRBD1 on 6 matching bases. The germline V gene encodes CDR1 SGHRS and CDR2 YFSETQ. The length of the CDR3 is 16 residues. V lost 0 bases to trimming and J lost 0 bases, with 12 bases between them. CDR3 nucleotide sequence: TGCGCCAGCAGCTTGGGGACAGAGATCATGAACACTGAAGCTTTCTTT. Translated, it gives CASSLGTEIMNTEAFF.

In this sample, this clone turned up once. The chain links TRBV7-6 to TRBJ2-2; D is unclear. Per germline, CDR1 SGHVS and CDR2 FNYEAQ. This CDR3 comprises 14 residues. V lost 1 base to trimming and J lost 6 bases, with 9 bases between them. The CDR3 reads CASSLGRVAGELFF. In DNA, the CDR3 is TGTGCCAGCAGCTTAGGTCGGGTGGCCGGGGAGCTGTTTTTT.

The V call is TRBV19, the J call TRBJ2-1; D possibly corresponds to TRBD1 (6 bases). V was shortened by 1 base and J by 5 bases, with 18 bases between the two germline ends. The germline V gene encodes CDR1 LNHDA and CDR2 SQIVND (reference sequence). The CDR3 runs 17 residues. CDR3 nucleotide sequence: TGTGCCAGTAGTATAGGCACCGCCGGGACACGACACAATGAGCAGTTCTTC. It specifies CASSIGTAGTRHNEQFF.

This clone turned up a few times. This sequence joins TRBV2 and TRBJ1-6; the D gene is possibly TRBD1 (5 bases). This CDR3 contains 14 residues. Germline CDR1 reads SNHLY; CDR2 reads FYNNEI. Trimming cost V 5 bases and J 10 bases, with 15 bases left between them. For the CDR3, the DNA is TGTGCCAGCAGTAACACAGGTGTGGGCTCACCCCTCCACTTT. Translation: CASSNTGVGSPLHF.

The chain recombines TRBV28 with TRBJ2-7, with D perhaps given as TRBD1 or TRBD2 (5 bases each). V lost 8 bases and J lost 5, with 19 bases in between. The CDR3 runs to 14 residues. Germline CDR1 is MDHEN and CDR2 is SYDVKM. The CDR3 loop reads CASYGARVPHEQYF. The CDR3 DNA is TGTGCCAGCTACGGGGCCAGGGTGCCCCACGAGCAGTACTTC.

A note on this clone: Other nucleotide sequences in the sample specify the same CDR3. This sequence joins TRBV6-1 and TRBJ1-5; the match to TRBD1 covers 7 bases. The CDR3 has 15 residues. Germline V lookup: CDR1 MNHNS, CDR2 SASEGT. V was pared by 1 base and J by 4 bases, with 4 bases of the junction left unmatched. The CDR3 bases are TGTGCCAGCAGTGAAGGACAGGGTGGAAATCAGCCCCAGCATTTT. This encodes CASSEGQGGNQPQHF.

In the case of this clone: Germline and junction disagree at one end, which may indicate a read error. In the same sample, other DNA sequences code for this CDR3. This chain uses TRBV19 with TRBJ1-2; D unresolved. The CDR3 loop spans 14 amino acids. Germline assignment: CDR1 LNHDA and CDR2 SQIVND (reference sequence). The CDR3 spells CASSTLDGSYGYTF. The CDR3, as DNA: TGCGCCAGTAGTACCCTCGATGGGAGCTATGGCTACACCTTC.

V usage is TRBV27 and J usage is TRBJ1-2; no firm D call. The CDR3 contains 15 residues. V lost 1 base to trimming and J lost 7 bases, with 16 bases between them. Per the germline V gene, CDR1 is MNHEY and CDR2 is SMNVEV (reference sequence). CDR3 protein: CASSLFGARAVGYTF. In DNA, the CDR3 is TGTGCCAGCAGTTTATTCGGCGCCCGGGCGGTTGGCTACACCTTC.

The chain recombines TRBV7-2 with TRBJ1-6; D is undetermined. Germline V gene data show CDR1 as SGHTA and CDR2 as FQGNSA. The CDR3 covers 14 residues. V was trimmed by 3 bases and J by 4 bases, leaving 7 bases between them. This chain's CDR3 is CASSLGSYNSPLHF. As DNA, the CDR3 is TGTGCCAGCAGCTTGGGTTCGTATAATTCACCCCTCCACTTT.

The chain recombines TRBV28 with TRBJ2-2, with D perhaps matching TRBD1 or TRBD2 (5 bases each). The CDR3 loop spans 11 amino acids. V lost 3 bases, J lost 9 bases, and 5 bases lay in between. Germline V lookup: CDR1 MDHEN, CDR2 SYDVKM. For the CDR3, the DNA is TGTGCCAGCAGTTTGGGACGGGAGCTGTTTTTT. Protein: CASSLGRELFF.

On this clone itself: Other DNA sequences in this specimen translate into the identical CDR3. This chain uses TRBV19 with TRBJ1-1; TRBD1 might be the D (5 bases). The V and J ends lost 3 bases and 6 bases respectively, with 11 bases between them. Germline V CDR1 and CDR2: LNHDA, SQIVND (reference sequence). This CDR3 has 13 amino acids. The CDR3 DNA reads as TGTGCCAGTAGTATTTTGGGGGGTGCTGAAGCTTTCTTT. Translated, it gives CASSILGGAEAFF.

The CDR3 loop reads CASRVTGGYQPQHF. The CDR3 nucleotides are TGTGCCAGCAGGGTTACAGGGGGTTATCAGCCCCAGCATTTT. This rearrangement joins TRBV28 to TRBJ1-5; TRBD1 aligns across 8 bases. V gave up 6 bases and J gave up 5 bases; unmatched junction bases: 6. The CDR3 spans 14 residues. Germline CDR1 reads MDHEN; CDR2 reads SYDVKM.

This clone was picked up a small number of times. The rearrangement links TRBV19 to TRBJ2-1; 10 bases align to TRBD1. This CDR3 is 13 amino acids long. Germline CDR1 is LNHDA and CDR2 is SQIVND (reference sequence). V shed 6 bases, J shed 7 bases, and the junction held 3 bases outside the gene matches. Written as DNA, the CDR3 is TGTGCCAGTAGAGGACAGGGGGGGAATGAGCAGTTCTTC. This codes for CASRGQGGNEQFF. The full variable domain, completed using reference TRBV19 and TRBJ2-1, is DGGITQSPKYLFRKEGQNVTLSCEQNLNHDAMYWYRQDPGQGLRLIYYSQIVNDFQKGDIAEGYSVSREKKESFPLTVTSAQKNPTAFYLCASRGQGGNEQFFGPGTRLTVL.

The V call is TRBV25-1, the J call TRBJ2-1; no clear D. The CDR3 has 12 residues. V lost 5 bases, J lost 6 bases, and 8 bases lay in between. Germline V CDR1 and CDR2: MGHDK, SYGVNS. The CDR3 DNA is TGTGCCAGCAGTCTTCTTGGCAATGAGCAGTTCTTC. Translation gives CASSLLGNEQFF. The whole variable domain, remainder taken from reference TRBV25-1 and TRBJ2-1, is EADIYQTPRYLVIGTGKKITLECSQTMGHDKMYWYQQDPGMELHLIHYSYGVNSTEKGDLSSESTVSRIRTEHFPLTLESARPSHTSQYLCASSLLGNEQFFGPGTRLTVL.

The chain joins TRBV7-3 to TRBJ2-6; the D is unclear. CDR3 size: 16 residues. Between the trimmed V and J ends, which lost 5 bases and 4 bases, there was a span of 15 bases. Germline CDR1 and CDR2: SGHTA and FQGTGA. The CDR3 sequence is CASSPAAALGANVLTF. CDR3 nucleotide sequence: TGTGCCAGCAGCCCCGCAGCAGCTCTGGGGGCCAACGTCCTGACTTTC. Looking up the rest from reference TRBV7-3 and TRBJ2-6 gives the full variable domain: GAGVSQTPSNKVTEKGKYVELRCDPISGHTALYWYRQSLGQGPEFLIYFQGTGAADDSGLPNDRFFAVRPEGSVSTLKIQRTERGDSAVYLCASSPAAALGANVLTFGAGSRLTVL.